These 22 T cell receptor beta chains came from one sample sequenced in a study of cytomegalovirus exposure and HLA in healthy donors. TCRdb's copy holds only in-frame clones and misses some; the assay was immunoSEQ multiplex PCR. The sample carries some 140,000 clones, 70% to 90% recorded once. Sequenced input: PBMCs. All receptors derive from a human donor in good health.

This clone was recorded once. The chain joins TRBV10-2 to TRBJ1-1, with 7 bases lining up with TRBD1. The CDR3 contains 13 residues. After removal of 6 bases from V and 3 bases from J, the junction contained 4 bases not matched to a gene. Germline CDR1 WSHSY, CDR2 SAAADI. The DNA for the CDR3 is TGCGCCAGCAGACACAGGGGAGACACTGAAGCTTTCTTT. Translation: CASRHRGDTEAFF.

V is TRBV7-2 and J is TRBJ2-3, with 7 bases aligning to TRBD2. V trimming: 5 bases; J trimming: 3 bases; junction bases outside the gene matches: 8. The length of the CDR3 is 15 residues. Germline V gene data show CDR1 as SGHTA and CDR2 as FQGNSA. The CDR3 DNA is TGTGCCAGCAGCACCCAAACCGGGGGGACAGATACGCAGTATTTT. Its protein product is CASSTQTGGTDTQYF. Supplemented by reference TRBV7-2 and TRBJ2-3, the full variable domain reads GAGVSQSPSNKVTEKGKDVELRCDPISGHTALYWYRQSLGQGLEFLIYFQGNSAPDKSGLPSDRFSAERTGGSVSTLTIQRTQQEDSAVYLCASSTQTGGTDTQYFGPGTRLTVL.

CDR3 nucleotides: TGTGCCAGCAGCGTAGAAGGGACAGGAGATCTCTATGGCTACACCTTC. Translated: CASSVEGTGDLYGYTF. The gene calls are TRBV9 and TRBJ1-2; 8 nucleotides agree with TRBD1. The CDR3 is 16 residues long. Germline V gives CDR1 SGDLS, CDR2 YYNGEE. J gave up 4 bases and V 0 bases, and 8 bases lay outside the gene matches.

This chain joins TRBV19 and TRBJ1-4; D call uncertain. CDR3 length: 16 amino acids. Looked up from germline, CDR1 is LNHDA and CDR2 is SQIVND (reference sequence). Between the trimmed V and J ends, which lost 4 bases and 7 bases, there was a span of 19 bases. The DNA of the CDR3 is TGTGCCAGTAGTACCCATCAAATTCGGGTTACTGAAAAACTGTTTTTT. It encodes CASSTHQIRVTEKLFF. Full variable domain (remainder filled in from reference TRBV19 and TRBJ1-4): DGGITQSPKYLFRKEGQNVTLSCEQNLNHDAMYWYRQDPGQGLRLIYYSQIVNDFQKGDIAEGYSVSREKKESFPLTVTSAQKNPTAFYLCASSTHQIRVTEKLFFGSGTQLSVL.

This chain's CDR3 is CAGTVSTNEKLFF. The DNA of the CDR3 is TGTGCCGGGACAGTTTCAACTAATGAAAAACTGTTTTTT. The V call is TRBV2, the J call TRBJ1-4, with 7 nucleotides matching TRBD1. From germline, CDR1 is SNHLY and CDR2 FYNNEI. V lost 11 bases to trimming and J lost 0 bases; unmatched junction nucleotides: 3. The CDR3 extends over 13 amino acids.

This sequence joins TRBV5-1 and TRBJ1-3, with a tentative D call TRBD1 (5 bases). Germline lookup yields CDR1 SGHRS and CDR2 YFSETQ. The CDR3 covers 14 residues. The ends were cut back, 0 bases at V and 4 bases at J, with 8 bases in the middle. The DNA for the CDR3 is TGCGCCAGCAGCTTGGAAGGGGAAGGAAACACCATATATTTT. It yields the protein CASSLEGEGNTIYF.

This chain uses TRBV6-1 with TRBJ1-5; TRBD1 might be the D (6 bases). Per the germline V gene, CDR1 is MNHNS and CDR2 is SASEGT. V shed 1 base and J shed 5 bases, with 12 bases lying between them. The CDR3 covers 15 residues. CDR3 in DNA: TGTGCCAGCAGTGAAGGGACAGTGGGTTATCAGCCCCAGCATTTT. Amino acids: CASSEGTVGYQPQHF.

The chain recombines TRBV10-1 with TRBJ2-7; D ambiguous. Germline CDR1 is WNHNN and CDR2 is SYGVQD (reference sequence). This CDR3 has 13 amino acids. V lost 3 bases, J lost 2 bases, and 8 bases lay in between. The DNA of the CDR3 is TGCGCCAGCAGTGAAGGAAGCGCCTACGAGCAGTACTTC. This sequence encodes CASSEGSAYEQYF.

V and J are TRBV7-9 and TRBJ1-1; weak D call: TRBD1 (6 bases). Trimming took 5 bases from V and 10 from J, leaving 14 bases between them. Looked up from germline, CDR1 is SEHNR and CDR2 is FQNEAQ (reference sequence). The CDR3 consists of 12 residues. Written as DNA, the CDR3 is TGTGCCAGCAGCGTAAAACAGGGTGGAGCTTTCTTT. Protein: CASSVKQGGAFF.

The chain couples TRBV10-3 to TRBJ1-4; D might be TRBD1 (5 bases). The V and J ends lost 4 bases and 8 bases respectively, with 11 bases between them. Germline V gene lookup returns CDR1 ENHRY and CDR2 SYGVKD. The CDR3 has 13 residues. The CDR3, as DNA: TGTGCCATCAGTGGTAACCAGGGAGAAAAACTGTTTTTT. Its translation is CAISGNQGEKLFF.

CDR3 in amino acids: CASSPASGKAKNIQYF. The CDR3 bases are TGCGCCAGCAGTCCAGCTAGCGGGAAAGCCAAAAACATTCAGTACTTC. V gene TRBV10-1 combines with J gene TRBJ2-4; 9 bases are a match to TRBD2. V gave up 5 bases and J gave up 0 bases; unmatched junction bases: 5. This CDR3 has 16 amino acids. CDR1 WNHNN and CDR2 SYGVQD come from the germline V gene (reference sequence).

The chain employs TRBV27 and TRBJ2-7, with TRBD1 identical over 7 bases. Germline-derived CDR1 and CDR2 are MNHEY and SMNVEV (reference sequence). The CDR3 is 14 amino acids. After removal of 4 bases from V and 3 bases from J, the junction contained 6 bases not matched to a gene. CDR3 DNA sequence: TGTGCCAGCAGTTGGGGACAGACCCACTACGAGCAGTACTTC. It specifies CASSWGQTHYEQYF.

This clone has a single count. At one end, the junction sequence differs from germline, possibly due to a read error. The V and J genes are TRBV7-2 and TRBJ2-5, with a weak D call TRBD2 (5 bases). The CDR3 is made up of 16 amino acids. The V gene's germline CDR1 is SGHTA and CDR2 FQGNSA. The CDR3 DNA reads TGTGCCAGCAACTTAGCAGCGGTGTTCCGCCAAGAGACCCAGTACTTC. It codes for CASNLAAVFRQETQYF.

The CDR3 loop is CASHTTAGKNTEAFF. CDR3 sequence (DNA): TGTGCCAGCCACACCACGGCAGGGAAGAACACTGAAGCTTTCTTT. The chain employs TRBV18 and TRBJ1-1, with D perhaps TRBD1 (5 bases). Trimming took off 8 bases at V and 1 base at J, with 17 bases between the two ends. The CDR3 runs to 15 residues. Germline CDR1 and CDR2: KGHSH and LQKENI.

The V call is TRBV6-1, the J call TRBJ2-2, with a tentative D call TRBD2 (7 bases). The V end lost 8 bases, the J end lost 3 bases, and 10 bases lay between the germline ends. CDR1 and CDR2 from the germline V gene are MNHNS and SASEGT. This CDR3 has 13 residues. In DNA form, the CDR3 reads TGTGCCAGCGCGGGGGCCTACACCGGGGAGCTGTTTTTT. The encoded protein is CASAGAYTGELFF.

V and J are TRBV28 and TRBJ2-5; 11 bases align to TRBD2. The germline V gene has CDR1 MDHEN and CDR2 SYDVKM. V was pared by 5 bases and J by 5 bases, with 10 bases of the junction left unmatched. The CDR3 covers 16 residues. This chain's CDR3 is CASSTRTSGGLETQYF. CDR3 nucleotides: TGTGCCAGCAGTACAAGAACTAGCGGGGGCCTCGAGACCCAGTACTTC.

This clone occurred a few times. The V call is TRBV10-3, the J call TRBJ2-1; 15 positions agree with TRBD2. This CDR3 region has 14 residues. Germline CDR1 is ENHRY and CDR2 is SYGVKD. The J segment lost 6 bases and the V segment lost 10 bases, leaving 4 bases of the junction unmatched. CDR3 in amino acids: CATSGLAGGNEQFF. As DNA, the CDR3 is TGTGCCACCTCGGGACTAGCGGGAGGCAATGAGCAGTTCTTC.

This CDR3 reads CASSNGQGPLELFF. The CDR3 DNA is TGTGCCAGCAGTAATGGGCAGGGTCCTTTGGAACTGTTTTTT. The rearrangement links TRBV6-1 to TRBJ1-4; TRBD1 is a possible D gene (5 bases). V was trimmed by 5 bases and J by 12 bases, leaving 19 bases between them. The CDR3 is made up of 14 amino acids. Germline V gives CDR1 MNHNS, CDR2 SASEGT.

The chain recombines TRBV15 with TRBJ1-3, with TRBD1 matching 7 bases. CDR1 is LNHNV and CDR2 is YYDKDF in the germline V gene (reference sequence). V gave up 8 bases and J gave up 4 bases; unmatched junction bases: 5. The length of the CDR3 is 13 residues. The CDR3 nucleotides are TGTGCCACCCAGGGGGGAAAAGGAAACACCATATATTTT. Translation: CATQGGKGNTIYF. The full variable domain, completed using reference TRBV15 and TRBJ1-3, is DAMVIQNPRYQVTQFGKPVTLSCSQTLNHNVMYWYQQKSSQAPKLLFHYYDKDFNNEADTPDNFQSRRPNTSFCFLDIRSPGLGDTAMYLCATQGGKGNTIYFGEGSWLTVV.

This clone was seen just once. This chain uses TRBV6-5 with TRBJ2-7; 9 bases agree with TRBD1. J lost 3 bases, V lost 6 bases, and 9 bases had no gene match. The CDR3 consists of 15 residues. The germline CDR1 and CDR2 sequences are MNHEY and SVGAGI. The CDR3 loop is CASRISDRGLYEQYF. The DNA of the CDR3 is TGTGCCAGCAGGATATCGGACAGGGGTCTCTACGAGCAGTACTTC.

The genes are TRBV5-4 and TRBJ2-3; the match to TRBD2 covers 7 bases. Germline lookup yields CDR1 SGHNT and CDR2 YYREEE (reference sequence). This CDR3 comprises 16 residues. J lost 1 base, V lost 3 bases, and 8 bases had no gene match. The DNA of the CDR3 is TGTGCCAGCAGCTCACGAGCGGGACCTGGCACAGATACGCAGTATTTT. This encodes CASSSRAGPGTDTQYF.

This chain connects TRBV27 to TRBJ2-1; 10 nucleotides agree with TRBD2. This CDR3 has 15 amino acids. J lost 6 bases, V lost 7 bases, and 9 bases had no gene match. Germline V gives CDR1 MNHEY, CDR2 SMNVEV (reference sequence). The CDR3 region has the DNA TGTGCCAGCACCTTGTGGACTAGCGGTATCAATGAGCAGTTCTTC. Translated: CASTLWTSGINEQFF.